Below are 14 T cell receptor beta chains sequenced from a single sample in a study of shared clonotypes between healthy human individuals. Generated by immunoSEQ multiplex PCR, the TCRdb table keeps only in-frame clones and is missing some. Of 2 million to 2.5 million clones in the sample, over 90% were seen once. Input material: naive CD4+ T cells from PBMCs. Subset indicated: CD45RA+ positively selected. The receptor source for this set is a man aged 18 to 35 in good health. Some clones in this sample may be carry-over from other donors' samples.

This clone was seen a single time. The CDR3, as DNA: TGCAGCGTTGACAGCGGGAGGATCTACAATGAGCAGTTCTTC. It codes for CSVDSGRIYNEQFF. The V and J genes are TRBV29-1 and TRBJ2-1, with 9 bases aligning to TRBD2. CDR3 length: 14 amino acids. Germline assignment: CDR1 SQVTM and CDR2 ANQGSEA. V lost 3 bases, J lost 3 bases, and 3 bases stayed unmatched.

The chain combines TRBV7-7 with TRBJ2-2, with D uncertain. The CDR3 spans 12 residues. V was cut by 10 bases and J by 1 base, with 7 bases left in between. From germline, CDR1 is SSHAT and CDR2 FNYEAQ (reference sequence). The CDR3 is CATSENTGELFF. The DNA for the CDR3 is TGTGCCACCTCGGAGAACACCGGGGAGCTGTTTTTT.

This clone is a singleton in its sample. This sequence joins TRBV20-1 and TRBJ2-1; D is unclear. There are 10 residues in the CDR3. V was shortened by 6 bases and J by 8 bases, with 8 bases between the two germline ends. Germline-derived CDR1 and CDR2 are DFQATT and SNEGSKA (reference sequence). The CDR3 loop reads CSALKYEQFF. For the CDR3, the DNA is TGCAGTGCCCTTAAGTATGAGCAGTTCTTC.

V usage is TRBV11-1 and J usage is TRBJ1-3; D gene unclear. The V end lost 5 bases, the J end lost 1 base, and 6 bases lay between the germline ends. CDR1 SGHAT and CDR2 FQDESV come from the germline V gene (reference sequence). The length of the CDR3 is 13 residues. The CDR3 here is CASSLWSGNTIYF. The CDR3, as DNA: TGTGCCAGCAGCCTTTGGTCTGGAAACACCATATATTTT.

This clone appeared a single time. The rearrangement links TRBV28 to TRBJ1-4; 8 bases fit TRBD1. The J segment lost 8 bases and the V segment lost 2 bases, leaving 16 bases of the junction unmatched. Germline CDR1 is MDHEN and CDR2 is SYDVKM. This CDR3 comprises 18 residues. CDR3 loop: CASSLLLTGGGEREKLFF. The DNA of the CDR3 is TGTGCCAGCAGTTTACTCCTTACAGGGGGGGGCGAGAGAGAAAAACTGTTTTTT.

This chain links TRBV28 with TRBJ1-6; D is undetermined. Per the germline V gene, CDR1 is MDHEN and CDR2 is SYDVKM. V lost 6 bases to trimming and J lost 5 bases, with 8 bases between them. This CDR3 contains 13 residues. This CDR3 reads CASRRPNNSPLHF. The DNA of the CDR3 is TGTGCCAGCAGGAGACCCAATAATTCACCCCTCCACTTT.

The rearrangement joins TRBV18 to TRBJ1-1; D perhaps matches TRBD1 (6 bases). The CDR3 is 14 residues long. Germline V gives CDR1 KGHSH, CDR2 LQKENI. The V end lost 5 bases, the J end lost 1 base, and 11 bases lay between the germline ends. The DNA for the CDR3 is TGTGCCAGCTCAGGGGGCGGGAGGAACACTGAAGCTTTCTTT. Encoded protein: CASSGGGRNTEAFF.

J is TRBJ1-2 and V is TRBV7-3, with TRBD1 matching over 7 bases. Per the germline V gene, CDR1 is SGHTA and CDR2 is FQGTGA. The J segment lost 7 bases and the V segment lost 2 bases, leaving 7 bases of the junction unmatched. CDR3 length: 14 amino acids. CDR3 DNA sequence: TGTGCCAGCAGCTTAGACAGACAGGGTGCTGGCTACACCTTC. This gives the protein CASSLDRQGAGYTF.

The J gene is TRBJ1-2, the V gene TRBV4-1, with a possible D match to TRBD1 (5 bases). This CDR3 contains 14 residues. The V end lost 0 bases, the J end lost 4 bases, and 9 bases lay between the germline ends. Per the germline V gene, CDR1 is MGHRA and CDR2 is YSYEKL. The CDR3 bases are TGCGCCAGCAGCCAAGATAGACAGTTCTATGGCTACACCTTC. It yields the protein CASSQDRQFYGYTF.

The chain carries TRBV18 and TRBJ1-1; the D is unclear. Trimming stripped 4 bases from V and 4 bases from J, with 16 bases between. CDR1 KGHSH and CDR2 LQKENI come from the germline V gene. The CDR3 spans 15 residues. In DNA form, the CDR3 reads TGTGCCAGCTCACTACACTCGCCAAAGAGCACTGAAGCTTTCTTT. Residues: CASSLHSPKSTEAFF.

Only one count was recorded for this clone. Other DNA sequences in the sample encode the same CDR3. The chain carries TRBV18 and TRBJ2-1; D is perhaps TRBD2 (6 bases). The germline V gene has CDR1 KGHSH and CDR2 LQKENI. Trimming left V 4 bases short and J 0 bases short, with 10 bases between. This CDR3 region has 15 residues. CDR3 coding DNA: TGTGCCAGCTCACTAGCGGTCAGCTCCTACAATGAGCAGTTCTTC. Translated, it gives CASSLAVSSYNEQFF. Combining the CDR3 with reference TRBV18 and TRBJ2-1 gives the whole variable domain NAGVMQNPRHLVRRRGQEARLRCSPMKGHSHVYWYRQLPEEGLKFMVYLQKENIIDESGMPKERFSAEFPKEGPSILRIQQVVRGDSAAYFCASSLAVSSYNEQFFGPGTRLTVL.

CDR3 nucleotide sequence: TGTGCCAGCAGCTTGCCGGAAGGAGCTACAACTAATGAAAAACTGTTTTTT. It encodes CASSLPEGATTNEKLFF. V and J are TRBV5-4 and TRBJ1-4; no firm D call. CDR3 length: 17 residues. The V gene lost 1 base and the J gene lost 0 bases, with 13 bases spanning the gap. Germline V CDR1 and CDR2: SGHNT, YYREEE (reference sequence).

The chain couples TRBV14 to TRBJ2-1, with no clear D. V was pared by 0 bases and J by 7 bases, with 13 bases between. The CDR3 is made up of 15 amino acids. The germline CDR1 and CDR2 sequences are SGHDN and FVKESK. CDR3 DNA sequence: TGTGCCAGCAGCCAAGATTCAGCCTTTGGTAATGAGCAGTTCTTC. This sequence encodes CASSQDSAFGNEQFF.

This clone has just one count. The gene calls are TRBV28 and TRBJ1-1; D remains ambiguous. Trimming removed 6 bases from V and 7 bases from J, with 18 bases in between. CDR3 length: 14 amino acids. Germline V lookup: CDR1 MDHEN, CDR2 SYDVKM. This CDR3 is CASSPPGIVHEAFF. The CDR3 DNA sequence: TGTGCCAGCAGCCCCCCAGGTATAGTTCATGAAGCTTTCTTT.